These T cell receptor beta chains were read from a single sample in a study of blood T cell repertoires in COVID-19. Clones were read by immunoSEQ multiplex PCR, and TCRdb kept only the in-frame ones, dropping some. The data contain about 71,000 clones, approximately 86% of them singletons. Sequencing used peripheral blood. The receptors come from a man aged 45-60 years with active COVID-19. Each CDR3 is given with its conserved first and last residue. D genes are given only for firm matches. Rows may omit the clone size; those that give it use once, few, many or a size class.

j_call: TRBJ1-6
clone_size: NA
v_call: TRBV27
d_call: NA
cdr3_aa: CASRDTAFSPLHF
cdr3_nt: TGTGCCAGCCGCGACACGGCCTTTTCACCCCTCCACTTT

j_call: TRBJ2-1
clone_size: NA
v_call: TRBV19
d_call: TRBD2
cdr3_aa: CASSIEGSGAFNEQFF
cdr3_nt: TGTGCCAGTAGTATAGAGGGTAGCGGGGCCTTTAATGAGCAGTTCTTC

j_call: TRBJ2-4
clone_size: NA
v_call: TRBV4-1
d_call: NA
cdr3_aa: CASSQDPAGIAKNIQYF
cdr3_nt: TGCGCCAGCAGCCAAGATCCCGCGGGTATAGCCAAAAACATTCAGTACTTC

j_call: TRBJ2-3
clone_size: NA
v_call: TRBV27
d_call: TRBD2
cdr3_aa: CASSLGTSGRDTQYF
cdr3_nt: TGTGCCAGCAGTTTAGGGACTAGCGGGAGGGATACGCAGTATTTT

j_call: TRBJ2-1
clone_size: NA
v_call: TRBV5-4
d_call: TRBD2
cdr3_aa: CASSLSGSYEQFF
cdr3_nt: TGTGCCAGCAGCTTAAGCGGGAGCTATGAGCAGTTCTTC

j_call: TRBJ1-5
clone_size: NA
v_call: TRBV27
d_call: NA
cdr3_aa: CASRGGRTSNQPQHF
cdr3_nt: TGTGCCAGCCGCGGAGGACGGACTAGCAATCAGCCCCAGCATTTT

j_call: TRBJ2-2
clone_size: NA
v_call: TRBV19
d_call: TRBD1
cdr3_aa: CASSAPGQSTGELFF
cdr3_nt: TGTGCCAGTAGCGCGCCGGGACAGAGCACCGGGGAGCTGTTTTTT

j_call: TRBJ1-5
clone_size: NA
v_call: TRBV2
d_call: NA
cdr3_aa: CASSLGQGISQPQHF
cdr3_nt: TGTGCCAGCAGTTTAGGTCAGGGGATCAGTCAGCCCCAGCATTTT

j_call: TRBJ1-2
clone_size: NA
v_call: TRBV25-1
d_call: NA
cdr3_aa: CASSNPLRGYTF
cdr3_nt: TGTGCCAGCAGTAATCCGTTGCGAGGCTACACCTTC

j_call: TRBJ2-1
clone_size: NA
v_call: TRBV7-2
d_call: NA
cdr3_aa: CASTLALFGNEQFF
cdr3_nt: TGTGCCAGCACTCTAGCTTTATTCGGCAATGAGCAGTTCTTC

j_call: TRBJ2-2
clone_size: NA
v_call: TRBV10-2
d_call: TRBD2
cdr3_aa: CASSESGTTNTGELFF
cdr3_nt: TGCGCCAGCAGTGAGTCTGGGACTACGAACACCGGGGAGCTGTTTTTT

j_call: TRBJ2-7
clone_size: NA
v_call: TRBV15
d_call: NA
cdr3_aa: CATSRETGYSYEQYF
cdr3_nt: TGTGCCACCAGCAGAGAAACAGGGTACTCCTACGAGCAGTACTTC

j_call: TRBJ2-5
clone_size: NA
v_call: TRBV5-1
d_call: NA
cdr3_aa: CASSPLTGEAETQYF
cdr3_nt: TGCGCCAGCAGCCCCCTGACAGGCGAGGCGGAGACCCAGTACTTC

j_call: TRBJ1-3
clone_size: NA
v_call: TRBV3-1/TRBV3-2
d_call: TRBD1
cdr3_aa: CASSPTGGTGNTIYF
cdr3_nt: TGTGCCAGCAGCCCGACAGGGGGCACGGGAAACACCATATATTTT

j_call: TRBJ2-5
clone_size: NA
v_call: TRBV14
d_call: NA
cdr3_aa: CASSQSRRRETQYF
cdr3_nt: TGTGCCAGCAGCCAATCTAGGAGGCGAGAGACCCAGTACTTC

j_call: TRBJ2-5
clone_size: few
v_call: TRBV6-5
d_call: NA
cdr3_aa: CASRGDSQETQYF
cdr3_nt: TGTGCCAGCAGAGGAGACAGTCAAGAGACCCAGTACTTC

j_call: TRBJ1-4
clone_size: NA
v_call: TRBV6-2/TRBV6-3
d_call: TRBD1
cdr3_aa: CASSRGPGTGEEKLFF
cdr3_nt: TGTGCCAGCAGTCGGGGCCCTGGGACAGGGGAAGAAAAACTGTTTTTT

j_call: TRBJ1-6
clone_size: NA
v_call: TRBV2
d_call: TRBD1
cdr3_aa: CASEGTGSMFRPLHF
cdr3_nt: TGTGCCAGCGAAGGGACAGGCTCCATGTTCCGGCCCCTCCACTTT

j_call: TRBJ2-1
clone_size: NA
v_call: TRBV19
d_call: NA
cdr3_aa: CASKRESSYNEQFF
cdr3_nt: TGTGCCAGTAAACGGGAGAGCTCCTACAATGAGCAGTTCTTC

j_call: TRBJ2-7
clone_size: NA
v_call: TRBV11-2
d_call: TRBD1
cdr3_aa: CASRDPQGPYEQYF
cdr3_nt: TGTGCCAGCAGGGACCCACAGGGGCCCTACGAGCAGTACTTC

j_call: TRBJ2-5
clone_size: NA
v_call: TRBV5-4
d_call: NA
cdr3_aa: CASSRGETQYF
cdr3_nt: TGTGCCAGCAGCCGGGGAGAGACCCAGTACTTC

j_call: TRBJ2-3
clone_size: NA
v_call: TRBV2
d_call: TRBD2
cdr3_aa: CASSDWLGTSGAYVFSSTDTQYF
cdr3_nt: TGTGCCAGCAGTGACTGGCTAGGGACTAGCGGGGCGTACGTTTTCTCTAGCACAGATACGCAGTATTTT

j_call: TRBJ1-2
clone_size: NA
v_call: TRBV6-5
d_call: TRBD1
cdr3_aa: CASNLETGQNYGYTF
cdr3_nt: TGTGCCAGCAATTTGGAGACGGGACAGAACTATGGCTACACCTTC

j_call: TRBJ2-1
clone_size: NA
v_call: TRBV19
d_call: TRBD2
cdr3_aa: CASSMLTSGSNEQFF
cdr3_nt: TGTGCCAGTAGTATGCTAACTAGCGGGAGTAATGAGCAGTTCTTC

j_call: TRBJ1-1
clone_size: NA
v_call: TRBV5-1
d_call: NA
cdr3_aa: CASSAPGANLNTEAFF
cdr3_nt: TGCGCCAGCAGCGCCCCGGGAGCTAATTTAAACACTGAAGCTTTCTTT

j_call: TRBJ2-3
clone_size: NA
v_call: TRBV7-8
d_call: NA
cdr3_aa: CASSPGTPPDTQYF
cdr3_nt: TGTGCCAGCAGCCCTGGGACTCCTCCAGATACGCAGTATTTT

j_call: TRBJ2-5
clone_size: once
v_call: TRBV5-1
d_call: TRBD2
cdr3_aa: CASSPSLAGGRETQYF
cdr3_nt: TGCGCCAGCAGCCCTTCCCTAGCGGGAGGGCGTGAGACCCAGTACTTC

j_call: TRBJ2-3
clone_size: NA
v_call: TRBV7-6
d_call: TRBD2
cdr3_aa: CASSLGTIAGGITDTQYF
cdr3_nt: TGTGCCAGCAGCTTAGGAACCATAGCGGGGGGAATTACAGATACGCAGTATTTT

j_call: TRBJ2-7
clone_size: NA
v_call: TRBV9
d_call: NA
cdr3_aa: CASSVGGGPNEQYF
cdr3_nt: TGTGCCAGCAGCGTAGGGGGGGGCCCAAACGAGCAGTACTTC

j_call: TRBJ2-1
clone_size: once
v_call: TRBV21-1
d_call: NA
cdr3_aa: CAEPRQQGRNEQFF
cdr3_nt: TGTGCAGAACCTCGACAACAGGGTCGAAATGAGCAGTTCTTC

j_call: TRBJ1-2
clone_size: NA
v_call: TRBV29-1
d_call: TRBD1
cdr3_aa: CSVGAGGNYGYTF
cdr3_nt: TGCAGCGTTGGGGCAGGGGGCAACTATGGCTACACCTTC

j_call: TRBJ2-2
clone_size: NA
v_call: TRBV5-1
d_call: NA
cdr3_aa: CASSLGGEAGELFF
cdr3_nt: TGCGCCAGCAGCTTAGGAGGGGAGGCCGGGGAGCTGTTTTTT

j_call: TRBJ2-1
clone_size: NA
v_call: TRBV9
d_call: NA
cdr3_aa: CASSVDLGGVSYNEQFF
cdr3_nt: TGTGCCAGCAGCGTAGATCTGGGGGGAGTCTCCTACAATGAGCAGTTCTTC

j_call: TRBJ1-1
clone_size: few
v_call: TRBV5-8
d_call: NA
cdr3_aa: CASSLAGSYGEAFF
cdr3_nt: TGTGCCAGCAGCTTGGCGGGATCTTACGGGGAAGCTTTCTTT

j_call: TRBJ2-2
clone_size: few
v_call: TRBV7-9
d_call: NA
cdr3_aa: CASSSRTGELFF
cdr3_nt: TGTGCCAGCAGCTCGCGTACCGGGGAGCTGTTTTTT

j_call: TRBJ2-4
clone_size: NA
v_call: TRBV18
d_call: TRBD1
cdr3_aa: CASSGPGQPKNIQYF
cdr3_nt: TGTGCCAGCTCAGGACCGGGACAGCCCAAAAACATTCAGTACTTC

j_call: TRBJ2-1
clone_size: NA
v_call: TRBV7-9
d_call: TRBD1
cdr3_aa: CASSLGQTSYNEQFF
cdr3_nt: TGTGCCAGCAGCTTGGGACAGACCTCCTACAATGAGCAGTTCTTC

j_call: TRBJ1-3
clone_size: once
v_call: TRBV11-2
d_call: NA
cdr3_aa: CASSLGTTGRTSGNTIYF
cdr3_nt: TGTGCCAGCAGCTTAGGGACCACAGGGAGAACTTCTGGAAACACCATATATTTT

j_call: TRBJ1-2
clone_size: NA
v_call: TRBV10-3
d_call: NA
cdr3_aa: CAISETVDYGYTF
cdr3_nt: TGTGCCATCAGTGAAACAGTAGACTATGGCTACACCTTC

j_call: TRBJ1-4
clone_size: NA
v_call: TRBV2
d_call: TRBD1
cdr3_aa: CASTSDRGGEKLFF
cdr3_nt: TGTGCCAGCACCTCAGACAGGGGGGGTGAAAAACTGTTTTTT

j_call: TRBJ2-3
clone_size: NA
v_call: TRBV4-1
d_call: TRBD1
cdr3_aa: CASSPGTGNLHTQYF
cdr3_nt: TGCGCCAGCAGCCCCGGGACAGGGAATTTGCATACGCAGTATTTT

j_call: TRBJ1-3
clone_size: NA
v_call: TRBV27
d_call: NA
cdr3_aa: CASSLRGPSSGNTIYF
cdr3_nt: TGTGCCAGCAGTTTAAGGGGTCCTAGCTCTGGAAACACCATATATTTT

j_call: TRBJ2-5
clone_size: NA
v_call: TRBV30
d_call: NA
cdr3_aa: CAWRTPGHPQYF
cdr3_nt: TGTGCCTGGAGGACCCCGGGACATCCACAGTACTTC

j_call: TRBJ1-1
clone_size: NA
v_call: TRBV5-6
d_call: NA
cdr3_aa: CASSLGYGENTEAFF
cdr3_nt: TGTGCCAGCAGCTTGGGTTACGGGGAGAACACTGAAGCTTTCTTT

j_call: TRBJ1-6
clone_size: few
v_call: TRBV6-1
d_call: NA
cdr3_aa: CASSDTSSYNSPLHF
cdr3_nt: TGTGCCAGCAGTGATACGAGCTCCTATAATTCACCCCTCCACTTT

j_call: TRBJ1-6
clone_size: NA
v_call: TRBV18
d_call: NA
cdr3_aa: CASSPQGGEGNSPLHF
cdr3_nt: TGTGCCAGCTCACCTCAAGGGGGAGAGGGTAATTCACCCCTCCACTTT

j_call: TRBJ1-1
clone_size: NA
v_call: TRBV9
d_call: TRBD1
cdr3_aa: CASSVGTGPGAFF
cdr3_nt: TGTGCCAGCAGCGTAGGGACAGGTCCTGGGGCTTTCTTT

j_call: TRBJ1-6
clone_size: NA
v_call: TRBV3-1/TRBV3-2
d_call: TRBD1
cdr3_aa: CASSQGRQGNNSPLHF
cdr3_nt: TGTGCCAGCAGCCAGGGGAGACAGGGTAATAATTCACCCCTCCACTTT

j_call: TRBJ1-1
clone_size: NA
v_call: TRBV3-1/TRBV3-2
d_call: TRBD1
cdr3_aa: CASSLRSGGGTEAFF
cdr3_nt: TGTGCCAGCAGCCTTCGGTCAGGGGGCGGGACTGAAGCTTTCTTT

j_call: TRBJ2-7
clone_size: few
v_call: TRBV11-1
d_call: NA
cdr3_aa: CASSPPGTGDYEQYF
cdr3_nt: TGTGCCAGCAGCCCCCCCGGGACTGGAGACTACGAGCAGTACTTC

j_call: TRBJ1-1
clone_size: few
v_call: TRBV2
d_call: TRBD1
cdr3_aa: CASRGQGSQTEAFF
cdr3_nt: TGTGCCAGCAGAGGACAGGGATCGCAGACTGAAGCTTTCTTT

j_call: TRBJ2-2
clone_size: NA
v_call: TRBV4-1
d_call: NA
cdr3_aa: CASSSTGVGELFF
cdr3_nt: TGCGCCAGCAGCTCAACCGGGGTCGGGGAGCTGTTTTTT

j_call: TRBJ2-1
clone_size: NA
v_call: TRBV5-5
d_call: TRBD2
cdr3_aa: CASSLVSLADYYNEQFF
cdr3_nt: TGTGCCAGCAGCTTGGTATCACTAGCGGACTACTACAATGAGCAGTTCTTC

j_call: TRBJ1-1
clone_size: few
v_call: TRBV6-2/TRBV6-3
d_call: TRBD1
cdr3_aa: CASSYRQGGAAFF
cdr3_nt: TGTGCCAGCAGTTACCGACAGGGCGGCGCCGCTTTCTTT

j_call: TRBJ2-3
clone_size: few
v_call: TRBV12-5
d_call: TRBD2
cdr3_aa: CANGPNLRLAGLTDTQYF
cdr3_nt: TGTGCTAATGGCCCTAATCTCCGACTAGCGGGACTCACAGATACGCAGTATTTT